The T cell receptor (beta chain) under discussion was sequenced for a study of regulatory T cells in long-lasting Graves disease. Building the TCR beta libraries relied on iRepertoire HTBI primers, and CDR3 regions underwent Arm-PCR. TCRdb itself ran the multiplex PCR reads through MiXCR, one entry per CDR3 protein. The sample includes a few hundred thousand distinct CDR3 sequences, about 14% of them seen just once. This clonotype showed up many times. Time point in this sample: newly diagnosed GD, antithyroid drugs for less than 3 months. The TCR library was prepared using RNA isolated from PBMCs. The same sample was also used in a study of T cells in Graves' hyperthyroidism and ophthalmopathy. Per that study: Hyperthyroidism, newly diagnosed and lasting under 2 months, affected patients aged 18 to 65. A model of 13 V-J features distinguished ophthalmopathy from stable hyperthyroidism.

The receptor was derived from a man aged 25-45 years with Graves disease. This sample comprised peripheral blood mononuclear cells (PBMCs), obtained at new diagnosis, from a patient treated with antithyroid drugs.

The DNA for the CDR3 is TGTGCCAGCACTACGAGGACTAGCGGGAGAATGTCCGAGCAGTTCTTC. Translated, it gives CASTTRTSGRMSEQFF. The gene calls are TRBV12-3 or TRBV12-4 and TRBJ2-1; 13 bases map to TRBD2. Trimming cost V 7 bases and J 10 bases; bases outside gene matches: 13. This CDR3 contains 16 residues.